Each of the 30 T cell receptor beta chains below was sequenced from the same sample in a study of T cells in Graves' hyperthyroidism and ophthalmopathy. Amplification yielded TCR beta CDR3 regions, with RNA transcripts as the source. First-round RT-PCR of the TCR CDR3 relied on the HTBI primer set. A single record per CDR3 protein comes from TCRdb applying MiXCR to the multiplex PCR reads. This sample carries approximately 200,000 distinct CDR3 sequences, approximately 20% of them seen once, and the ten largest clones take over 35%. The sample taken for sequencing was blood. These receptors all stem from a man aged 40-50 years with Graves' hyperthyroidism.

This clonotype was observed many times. For the CDR3, the DNA is TGCAGTGCTAGAGTGGGGGATACGCAGTATTTT. This encodes CSARVGDTQYF. This chain connects TRBV20-1 to TRBJ2-3; no clear D. Germline CDR1 DFQATT, CDR2 SNEGSKA (reference sequence). The CDR3 covers 11 residues. V was trimmed by 1 base and J by 6 bases, leaving 5 bases between them.

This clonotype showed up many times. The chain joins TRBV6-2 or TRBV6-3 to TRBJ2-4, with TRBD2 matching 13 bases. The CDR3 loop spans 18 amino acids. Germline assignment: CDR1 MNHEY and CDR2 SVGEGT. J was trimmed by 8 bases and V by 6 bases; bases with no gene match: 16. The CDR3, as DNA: TGTGCCAGCAGCCCTTGGACTAGCGGGGGATCCCTCGGGGACATTCAGTACTTC. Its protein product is CASSPWTSGGSLGDIQYF.

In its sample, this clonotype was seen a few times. The CDR3 DNA reads as TGTGCCAGCAGCCTCGGGACTAGCGGGGAACTCGGGCATACGCAGTATTTT. It is translated as CASSLGTSGELGHTQYF. This chain joins TRBV11-2 and TRBJ2-3; 13 bases are a match to TRBD2. Trimming removed 5 bases from V and 7 bases from J; junction bases left unmatched: 12. The CDR3 is 17 residues long. From germline, CDR1 is SGHAT and CDR2 FQNNGV. The full variable domain, in which reference TRBV11-2 and TRBJ2-3 provide the parts outside the CDR3, is EAGVAQSPRYKIIEKRQSVAFWCNPISGHATLYWYQQILGQGPKLLIQFQNNGVVDDSQLPKDRFSAERLKGVDSTLKIQPAKLEDSAVYLCASSLGTSGELGHTQYFGPGTRLTVL.

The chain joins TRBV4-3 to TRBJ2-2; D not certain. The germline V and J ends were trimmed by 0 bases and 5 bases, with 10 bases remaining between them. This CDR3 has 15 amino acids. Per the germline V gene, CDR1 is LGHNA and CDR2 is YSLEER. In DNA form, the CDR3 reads TGCGCCAGCAGCCAAGATATCGACTCTACCGGGGAGCTGTTTTTT. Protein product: CASSQDIDSTGELFF.

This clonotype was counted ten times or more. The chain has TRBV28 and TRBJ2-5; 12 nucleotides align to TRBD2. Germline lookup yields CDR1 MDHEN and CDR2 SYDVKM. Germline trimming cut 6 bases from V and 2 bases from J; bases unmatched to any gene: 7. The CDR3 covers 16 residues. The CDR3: CASRPTSGGGQETQYF. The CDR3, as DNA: TGTGCCAGCAGACCGACTAGCGGGGGAGGTCAAGAGACCCAGTACTTC.

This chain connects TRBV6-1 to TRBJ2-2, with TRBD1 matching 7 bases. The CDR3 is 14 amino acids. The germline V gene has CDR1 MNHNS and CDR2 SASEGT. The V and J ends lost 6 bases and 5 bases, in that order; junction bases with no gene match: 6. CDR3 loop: CASSTDRVTGELFF. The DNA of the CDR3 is TGTGCCAGCAGCACCGACAGGGTAACCGGGGAGCTGTTTTTT.

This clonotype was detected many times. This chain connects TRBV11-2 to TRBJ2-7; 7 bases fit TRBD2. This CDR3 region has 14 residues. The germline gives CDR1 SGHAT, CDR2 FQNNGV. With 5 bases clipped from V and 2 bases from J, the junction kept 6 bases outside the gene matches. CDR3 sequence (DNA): TGTGCCAGCAGCCCCGGGAGGTTCACCTACGAGCAGTACTTC. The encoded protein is CASSPGRFTYEQYF.

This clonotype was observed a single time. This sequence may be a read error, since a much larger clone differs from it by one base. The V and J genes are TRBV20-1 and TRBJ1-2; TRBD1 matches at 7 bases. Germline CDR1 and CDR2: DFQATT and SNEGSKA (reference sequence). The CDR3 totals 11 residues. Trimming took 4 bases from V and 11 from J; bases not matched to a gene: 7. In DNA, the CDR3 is TGCAGTGCTATAGGGGGCGCGCGGTACACCTTC. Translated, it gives CSAIGGARYTF.

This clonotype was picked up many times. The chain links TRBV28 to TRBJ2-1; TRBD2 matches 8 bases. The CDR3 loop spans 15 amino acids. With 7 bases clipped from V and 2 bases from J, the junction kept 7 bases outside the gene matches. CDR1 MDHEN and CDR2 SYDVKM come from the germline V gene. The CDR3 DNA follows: TGTGCCAGCAATGGAGGAGCGGGGGCCTACAATGAGCAGTTCTTC. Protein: CASNGGAGAYNEQFF.

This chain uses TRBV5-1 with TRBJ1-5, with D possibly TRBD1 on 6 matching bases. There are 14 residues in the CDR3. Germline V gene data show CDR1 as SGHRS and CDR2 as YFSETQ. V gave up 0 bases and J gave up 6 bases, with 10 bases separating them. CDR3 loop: CASSLGGGGQPQHF. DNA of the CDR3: TGCGCCAGCAGCTTGGGGGGGGGCGGTCAGCCCCAGCATTTT. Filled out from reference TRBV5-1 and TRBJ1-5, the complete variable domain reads KAGVTQTPRYLIKTRGQQVTLSCSPISGHRSVSWYQQTPGQGLQFLFEYFSETQRNKGNFPGRFSGRQFSNSRSEMNVSTLELGDSALYLCASSLGGGGQPQHFGDGTRLSIL.

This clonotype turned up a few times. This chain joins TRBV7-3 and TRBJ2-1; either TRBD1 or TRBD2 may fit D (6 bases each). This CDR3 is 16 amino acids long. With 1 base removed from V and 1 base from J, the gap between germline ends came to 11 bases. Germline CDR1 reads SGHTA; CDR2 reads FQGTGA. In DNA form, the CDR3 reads TGTGCCAGCAGCTTAAACCCGGGGGCTTCCTACAATGAGCAGTTCTTC. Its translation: CASSLNPGASYNEQFF.

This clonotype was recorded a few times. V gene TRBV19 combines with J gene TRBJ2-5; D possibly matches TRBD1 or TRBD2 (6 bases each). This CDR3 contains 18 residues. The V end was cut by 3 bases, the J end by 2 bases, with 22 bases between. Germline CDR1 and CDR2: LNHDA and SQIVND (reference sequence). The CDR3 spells CASSMYGPGATLQETQYF. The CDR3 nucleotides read TGTGCCAGTAGTATGTATGGACCGGGGGCCACCTTACAAGAGACCCAGTACTTC.

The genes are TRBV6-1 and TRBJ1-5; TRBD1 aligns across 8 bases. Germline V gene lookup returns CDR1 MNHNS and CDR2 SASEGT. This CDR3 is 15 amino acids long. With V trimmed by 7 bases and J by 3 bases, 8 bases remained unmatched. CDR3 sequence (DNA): TGTGCCAGCACCGTCGGGACAGGCTACAATCAGCCCCAGCATTTT. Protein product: CASTVGTGYNQPQHF.

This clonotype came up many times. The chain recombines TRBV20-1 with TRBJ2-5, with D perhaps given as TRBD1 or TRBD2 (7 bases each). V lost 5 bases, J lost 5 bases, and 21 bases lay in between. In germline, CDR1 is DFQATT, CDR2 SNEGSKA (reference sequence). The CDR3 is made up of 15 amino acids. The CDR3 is CSAPPREGALETQYF. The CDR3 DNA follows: TGCAGTGCTCCCCCAAGGGAGGGGGCCTTGGAGACCCAGTACTTC.

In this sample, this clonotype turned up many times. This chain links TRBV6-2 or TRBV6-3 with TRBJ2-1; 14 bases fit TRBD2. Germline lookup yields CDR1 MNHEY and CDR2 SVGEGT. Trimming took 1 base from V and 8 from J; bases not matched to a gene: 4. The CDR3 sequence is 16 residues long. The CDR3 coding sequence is TGTGCCAGCAGTTACTTGGGACTAGCGGGGGAGGATGAGCAGTTCTTC. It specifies CASSYLGLAGEDEQFF.

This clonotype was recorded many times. In DNA form, the CDR3 reads TGTGCCAGCTCATCAGGACAGACCTCAACTAATGAAAAACTGTTTTTT. Protein product: CASSSGQTSTNEKLFF. The V gene is TRBV18, the J gene TRBJ1-4, with D possibly matching TRBD1 (6 bases). Germline-derived CDR1 and CDR2 are KGHSH and LQKENI. This CDR3 spans 16 amino acids. V lost 5 bases and J lost 0, with 13 bases in between.

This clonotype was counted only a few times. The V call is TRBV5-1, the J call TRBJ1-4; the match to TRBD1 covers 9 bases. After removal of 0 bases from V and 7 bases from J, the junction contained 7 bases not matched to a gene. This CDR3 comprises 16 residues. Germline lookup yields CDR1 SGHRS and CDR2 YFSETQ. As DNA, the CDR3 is TGCGCCAGCAGCTTGGAGGGACAGGGATCGACTGAAAAACTGTTTTTT. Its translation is CASSLEGQGSTEKLFF.

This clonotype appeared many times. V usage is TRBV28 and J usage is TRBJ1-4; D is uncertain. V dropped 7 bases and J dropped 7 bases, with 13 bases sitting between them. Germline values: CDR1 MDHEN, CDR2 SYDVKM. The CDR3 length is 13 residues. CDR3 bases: TGTGCCAGCATAAAACAAAGTGGTGAAAAACTGTTTTTT. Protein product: CASIKQSGEKLFF.

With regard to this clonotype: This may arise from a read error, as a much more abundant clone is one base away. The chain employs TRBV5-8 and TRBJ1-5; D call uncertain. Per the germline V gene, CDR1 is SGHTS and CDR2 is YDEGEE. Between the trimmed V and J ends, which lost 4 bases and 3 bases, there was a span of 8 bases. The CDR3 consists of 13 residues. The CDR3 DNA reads TGTGCCAGCAGCGAAGACCACAATCAGCCCCAGCATTTT. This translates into CASSEDHNQPQHF.

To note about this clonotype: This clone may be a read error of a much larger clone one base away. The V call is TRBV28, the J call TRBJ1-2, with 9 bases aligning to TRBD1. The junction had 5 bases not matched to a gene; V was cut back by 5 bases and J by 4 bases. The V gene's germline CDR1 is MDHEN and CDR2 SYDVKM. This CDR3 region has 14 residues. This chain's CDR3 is CASSAGTGPYGYTF. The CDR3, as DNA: TGTGCCAGCAGTGCCGGGACAGGGCCCTATGGCTACACCTTC.

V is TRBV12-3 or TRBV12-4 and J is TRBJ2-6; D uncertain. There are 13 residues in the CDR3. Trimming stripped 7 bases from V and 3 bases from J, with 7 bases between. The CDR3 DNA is TGTGCCAGCACTCTTTTTGGGGCCAACGTCCTGACTTTC. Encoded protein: CASTLFGANVLTF.

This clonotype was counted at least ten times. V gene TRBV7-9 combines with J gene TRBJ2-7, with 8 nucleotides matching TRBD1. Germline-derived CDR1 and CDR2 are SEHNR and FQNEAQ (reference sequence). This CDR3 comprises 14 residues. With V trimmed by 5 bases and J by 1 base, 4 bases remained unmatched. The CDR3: CASSPTGGSYEQYF. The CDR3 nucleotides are TGTGCCAGCAGCCCAACAGGGGGTTCCTACGAGCAGTACTTC.

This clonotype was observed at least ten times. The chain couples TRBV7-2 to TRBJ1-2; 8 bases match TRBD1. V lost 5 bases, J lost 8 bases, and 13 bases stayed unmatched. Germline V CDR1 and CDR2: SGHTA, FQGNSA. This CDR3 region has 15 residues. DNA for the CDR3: TGTGCCAGCAGCCCCTCAGTAGGGACAGGAGGCGGCTACACCTTC. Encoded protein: CASSPSVGTGGGYTF.

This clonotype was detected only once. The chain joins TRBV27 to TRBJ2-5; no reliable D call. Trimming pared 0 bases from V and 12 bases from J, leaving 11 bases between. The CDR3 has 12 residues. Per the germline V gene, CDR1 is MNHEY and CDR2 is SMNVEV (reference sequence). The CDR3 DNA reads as TGTGCCAGCAGTTTATCGGGGTCGTCGGAGTACTTC. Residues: CASSLSGSSEYF.

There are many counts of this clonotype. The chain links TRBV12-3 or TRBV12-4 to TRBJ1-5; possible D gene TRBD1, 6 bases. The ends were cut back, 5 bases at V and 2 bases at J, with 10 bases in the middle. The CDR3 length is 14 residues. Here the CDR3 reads CASSHSGGNQPQHF. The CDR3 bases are TGTGCCAGCAGTCACTCAGGGGGCAATCAGCCCCAGCATTTT.

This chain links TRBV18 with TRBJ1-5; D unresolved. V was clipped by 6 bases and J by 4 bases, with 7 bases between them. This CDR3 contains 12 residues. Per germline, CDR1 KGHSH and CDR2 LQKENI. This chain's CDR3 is CASSGRNQPQHF. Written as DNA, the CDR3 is TGTGCCAGCTCGGGGAGAAATCAGCCCCAGCATTTT.

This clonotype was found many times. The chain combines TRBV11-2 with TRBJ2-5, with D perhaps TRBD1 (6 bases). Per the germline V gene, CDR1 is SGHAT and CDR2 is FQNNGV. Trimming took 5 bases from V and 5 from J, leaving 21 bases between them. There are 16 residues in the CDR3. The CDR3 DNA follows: TGTGCCAGCAGCCTCAATCCCACAGGGCTTGTTGAGACCCAGTACTTC. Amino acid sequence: CASSLNPTGLVETQYF.

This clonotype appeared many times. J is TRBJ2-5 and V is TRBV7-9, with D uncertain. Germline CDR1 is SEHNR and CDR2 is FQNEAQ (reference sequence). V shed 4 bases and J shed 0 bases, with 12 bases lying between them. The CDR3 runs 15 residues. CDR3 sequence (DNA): TGTGCCAGCAGCTCGACGACTGCTTACCAAGAGACCCAGTACTTC. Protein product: CASSSTTAYQETQYF.

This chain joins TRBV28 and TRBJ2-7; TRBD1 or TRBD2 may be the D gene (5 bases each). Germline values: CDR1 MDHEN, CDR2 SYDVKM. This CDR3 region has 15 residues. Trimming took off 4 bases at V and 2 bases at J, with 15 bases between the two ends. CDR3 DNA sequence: TGTGCCAGCAGTTGGGGGAACCCGAATACCTACGAGCAGTACTTC. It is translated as CASSWGNPNTYEQYF.

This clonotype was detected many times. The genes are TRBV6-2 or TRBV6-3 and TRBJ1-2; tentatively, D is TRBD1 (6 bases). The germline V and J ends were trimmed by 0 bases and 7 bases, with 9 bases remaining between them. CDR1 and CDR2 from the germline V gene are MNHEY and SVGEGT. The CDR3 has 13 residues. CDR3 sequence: CASSYSSQGGYTF. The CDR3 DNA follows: TGTGCCAGCAGTTACTCGTCACAGGGTGGCTACACCTTC.